Following are 28 T cell receptor beta chains from one sample sequenced in a study of OX40 agonist ivuxolimab in advanced cancers. Here immunoSEQ multiplex PCR was the method, and the copy in TCRdb shows in-frame clones only, minus some. The data show 15,000 to 20,000 clones, roughly 75% seen once. Here the sequenced sample was CD4+ or CD8+ T cells sorted from blood, taken in a trial of the OX40 agonist ivuxolimab. The receptor source for this set is an adult with an advanced solid tumor such as melanoma, head and neck, liver or kidney cancer.

CDR3 bases: TGTGCCAGCAGTGAATTAGCGGACGAGCAGTTCTTC. Its protein product is CASSELADEQFF. The chain couples TRBV6-1 to TRBJ2-1, with a possible D match to TRBD2 (6 bases). Germline CDR1 and CDR2: MNHNS and SASEGT. Between the trimmed V and J ends, which lost 2 bases and 10 bases, there was a span of 9 bases. The CDR3 is 12 residues long.

Only a few counts were recorded for this clone. This CDR3 is also generated by other DNA sequences in the sample. The CDR3: CASSLELAGDGGELFF. In DNA form, the CDR3 reads TGCGCCAGCAGCTTGGAACTAGCGGGAGATGGCGGGGAGCTGTTTTTT. The rearrangement joins TRBV5-1 to TRBJ2-2; 11 nucleotides agree with TRBD2. Germline-derived CDR1 and CDR2 are SGHRS and YFSETQ. This CDR3 is 16 amino acids long. Trimming at V came to 0 bases and at J to 7 bases, leaving 5 bases not matched to a gene.

The sample holds many counts of this clone. The chain couples TRBV6-1 to TRBJ2-7; D gene uncertain. From germline, CDR1 is MNHNS and CDR2 SASEGT. The CDR3 runs 15 residues. The V and J ends lost 2 bases and 2 bases respectively, with 13 bases between them. CDR3 sequence: CASSESLDGTYEQYF. The CDR3 DNA is TGTGCCAGCAGTGAATCGTTGGACGGAACCTACGAGCAGTACTTC.

This chain connects TRBV7-7 to TRBJ2-2; D is unclear. The CDR3 is 19 residues long. The V gene's germline CDR1 is SSHAT and CDR2 FNYEAQ (reference sequence). V was shortened by 2 bases and J by 0 bases, with 19 bases between the two germline ends. The CDR3 region has the DNA TGTGCCAGCAGCTTATTACCTCAGAACCTAAGGACGAACACCGGGGAGCTGTTTTTT. Translating gives CASSLLPQNLRTNTGELFF.

The chain links TRBV29-1 to TRBJ2-1; 9 bases align to TRBD2. Germline V CDR1 and CDR2: SQVTM, ANQGSEA. Trimming took 6 bases from V and 6 from J; bases not matched to a gene: 6. The CDR3 has 13 amino acids. CDR3: CSVDLGLANEQFF. The CDR3 DNA is TGCAGCGTGGACCTGGGACTAGCCAATGAGCAGTTCTTC.

The V call is TRBV27, the J call TRBJ2-7; D is possibly TRBD2 (6 bases). V dropped 1 base and J dropped 3 bases, with 7 bases sitting between them. Germline loops: CDR1 MNHEY, CDR2 SMNVEV (reference sequence). This CDR3 comprises 13 residues. Here the CDR3 DNA reads TGTGCCAGCAGTTTATTCGGGGGCTACGAGCAGTACTTC. Its protein is CASSLFGGYEQYF.

The V and J genes are TRBV27 and TRBJ2-5; 9 bases align to TRBD2. Germline-derived CDR1 and CDR2 are MNHEY and SMNVEV (reference sequence). Losses at the gene ends were 2 bases for V and 5 bases for J; bases not matched to a gene: 6. The CDR3 runs to 15 residues. For the CDR3, the DNA is TGTGCCAGCAGTTTAACCTCGGGACTAGCTGAGACCCAGTACTTC. The encoded protein is CASSLTSGLAETQYF.

This chain connects TRBV6-6 to TRBJ1-4, with TRBD1 matching 8 bases. CDR3 length equals 15 residues. V lost 7 bases and J lost 8; bases outside the gene matches: 12. The germline CDR1 and CDR2 sequences are MNHNY and SVGAGI (reference sequence). The CDR3 DNA reads as TGTGCCAGCATCAAAAGGCAGGGGGCGCAGGAAAAACTGTTTTTT. Translating gives CASIKRQGAQEKLFF.

The chain couples TRBV5-4 to TRBJ2-5, with D possibly matching TRBD2 (5 bases). The J call is uncertain, as TRBJ2-7 better fits the DNA end. The CDR3 is 14 amino acids. CDR1 and CDR2 (germline): SGHNT, YYREEE (reference sequence). The CDR3 region is CASSLTVTTYEQYF. As DNA, the CDR3 is TGTGCCAGCAGCTTGACAGTGACTACCTACGAGCAGTACTTC.

This chain joins TRBV5-1 and TRBJ1-5, with no clear D. V was shortened by 0 bases and J by 9 bases, with 16 bases between the two germline ends. The CDR3 has 15 residues. The germline V gene has CDR1 SGHRS and CDR2 YFSETQ. The CDR3 DNA sequence: TGCGCCAGCAGCTTGGAGGGAGGCACTTTCTTGCCCCAGCATTTT. Translated: CASSLEGGTFLPQHF.

This chain uses TRBV7-7 with TRBJ2-7; TRBD1 matches at 9 bases. The V gene's germline CDR1 is SSHAT and CDR2 FNYEAQ (reference sequence). The CDR3 covers 14 residues. V was clipped by 3 bases and J by 1 base; unmatched bases: 1. For the CDR3, the DNA is TGTGCCAGCAGCTTCGGGACAGGGTCCTACGAGCAGTACTTC. Translated: CASSFGTGSYEQYF.

V usage is TRBV9 and J usage is TRBJ2-7; 9 bases fit TRBD2. V lost 2 bases, J lost 0 bases, and 3 bases stayed unmatched. The CDR3 is 15 amino acids. Germline assignment: CDR1 SGDLS and CDR2 YYNGEE. The chain's CDR3 is CASSVGSGSSYEQYF. CDR3 nucleotides: TGTGCCAGCAGCGTGGGTAGCGGGAGCTCCTACGAGCAGTACTTC.

The chain uses TRBV6-5 and TRBJ2-5, with D perhaps TRBD1 or TRBD2 (6 bases each). Germline CDR1 MNHEY, CDR2 SVGAGI. The CDR3 is 16 amino acids. The V gene lost 0 bases and the J gene lost 4 bases, with 15 bases spanning the gap. In nucleotides, the CDR3 is TGTGCCAGCAGTTACTCGATTGGGGGGCTGGGAGAGACCCAGTACTTC. Amino acid sequence: CASSYSIGGLGETQYF.

CDR3 in DNA: TGTGCCAGCAGTTTATCGAGCGGAGGGAGAGGAGAAAAACTGTTTTTT. Its protein product is CASSLSSGGRGEKLFF. The rearrangement joins TRBV27 to TRBJ1-4; no definite D call. The germline gives CDR1 MNHEY, CDR2 SMNVEV (reference sequence). Trimming removed 0 bases at V and 8 bases at J, with 16 bases between. CDR3 size: 16 residues. The complete variable domain, with remaining parts taken from reference TRBV27 and TRBJ1-4, reads EAQVTQNPRYLITVTGKKLTVTCSQNMNHEYMSWYRQDPGLGLRQIYYSMNVEVTDKGDVPEGYKVSRKEKRNFPLILESPSPNQTSLYFCASSLSSGGRGEKLFFGSGTQLSVL.

This chain uses TRBV10-3 with TRBJ2-7; 10 positions match TRBD2. In germline, CDR1 is ENHRY, CDR2 SYGVKD. V was pared by 3 bases and J by 4 bases, with 9 bases of the junction left unmatched. This CDR3 is built from 16 residues. CDR3 coding DNA: TGTGCCATCAGTGACTCAGAGGCTAGCGGGAGTTACGAGCAGTACTTC. Residues: CAISDSEASGSYEQYF.

This chain joins TRBV30 and TRBJ2-7, with D perhaps matching TRBD2 (6 bases). With 1 base removed from V and 0 bases from J, the gap between germline ends came to 13 bases. The CDR3 length is 15 residues. The V gene's germline CDR1 is GTSNPN and CDR2 SVGIG (reference sequence). CDR3 sequence reads: CAWSGGRGDSYEQYF. CDR3 nucleotides: TGTGCCTGGAGTGGTGGGCGGGGAGACTCCTACGAGCAGTACTTC.

The chain employs TRBV7-9 and TRBJ2-7; 8 nucleotides match TRBD1. Germline values: CDR1 SEHNR, CDR2 FQNEAQ (reference sequence). The junction had 12 bases not matched to a gene; V was cut back by 5 bases and J by 9 bases. The CDR3 has 14 amino acids. The CDR3 protein is CASSQDRVFFGQYF. The CDR3 bases are TGTGCCAGCAGCCAGGACAGGGTCTTCTTTGGGCAGTACTTC.

In its sample, this clone was seen once. The chain employs TRBV4-2 and TRBJ2-1, with 10 bases matching TRBD2. This CDR3 spans 16 amino acids. The germline CDR1 and CDR2 sequences are LGHNA and YNFKEQ. Trimming cost V 0 bases and J 7 bases; bases outside gene matches: 6. The CDR3 DNA reads as TGTGCCAGCAGCCAAGAGCCTAGCGGGAGATGGAATGAGCAGTTCTTC. It yields the protein CASSQEPSGRWNEQFF.

CDR3 amino acids: CASSISGTGANEQFF. The CDR3 DNA reads TGTGCCAGTAGTATTTCTGGGACAGGGGCTAATGAGCAGTTCTTC. This sequence joins TRBV19 and TRBJ2-1, with 10 bases identical to TRBD1. The CDR3 spans 15 residues. CDR1 and CDR2 from the germline V gene are LNHDA and SQIVND (reference sequence). V lost 3 bases and J lost 7; bases outside the gene matches: 6.

This clone was counted only a few times. The chain joins TRBV6-6 to TRBJ2-6; 11 bases agree with TRBD1. The CDR3 runs 16 residues. CDR1 MNHNY and CDR2 SVGAGI come from the germline V gene (reference sequence). Losses at the gene ends were 5 bases for V and 2 bases for J; bases not matched to a gene: 2. This CDR3 reads CASSGQGATGANVLTF. The DNA for the CDR3 is TGTGCCAGCAGTGGACAGGGGGCAACTGGGGCCAACGTCCTGACTTTC.

This clone is labeled as medium-sized. The chain joins TRBV5-1 to TRBJ2-7, with TRBD1 matching over 7 bases. The J segment lost 4 bases and the V segment lost 1 base, leaving 2 bases of the junction unmatched. Germline-derived CDR1 and CDR2 are SGHRS and YFSETQ. The CDR3 spans 13 residues. CDR3 loop: CASSLSTGYEQYF. In DNA, the CDR3 is TGCGCCAGCAGCTTGTCGACAGGGTACGAGCAGTACTTC.

This chain joins TRBV4-1 and TRBJ2-5; 8 bases fit TRBD1. This CDR3 region has 13 residues. From germline, CDR1 is MGHRA and CDR2 YSYEKL. V was clipped by 5 bases and J by 5 bases; unmatched bases: 4. The chain's CDR3 is CASSDRGMETQYF. CDR3 nucleotide sequence: TGCGCCAGCAGCGACAGGGGAATGGAGACCCAGTACTTC.

J is TRBJ1-2 and V is TRBV5-6; D call uncertain. Germline CDR1 is SGHDT and CDR2 is YYEEEE. The germline V and J ends were trimmed by 0 bases and 2 bases, with 8 bases remaining between them. The CDR3 spans 14 residues. CDR3 nucleotide sequence: TGTGCCAGCAGCTTGGTAGGCAAGAACTATGGCTACACCTTC. Encoded protein: CASSLVGKNYGYTF.

This clone has just a few counts. The chain couples TRBV28 to TRBJ2-1; D is undetermined. This CDR3 is built from 15 residues. Trimming shortened V by 3 bases and J by 5 bases, and 14 bases separated the two germline ends. Germline V CDR1 and CDR2: MDHEN, SYDVKM. The CDR3 DNA reads as TGTGCCAGCAGTTTTCTTAGGGCGAATGACAATGAGCAGTTCTTC. Its protein product is CASSFLRANDNEQFF.

The V and J genes are TRBV19 and TRBJ2-7; perhaps TRBD2 as D (6 bases). This CDR3 region has 13 residues. Deletions cut 0 bases from V and 7 bases from J, with 10 bases between. CDR1 is LNHDA and CDR2 is SQIVND in the germline V gene (reference sequence). In nucleotides, the CDR3 is TGTGCCAGTAGTATAGACCCTGGGGGGGAGCAGTACTTC. Protein: CASSIDPGGEQYF.

This rearrangement joins TRBV28 to TRBJ1-2; D unresolved. V was clipped by 2 bases and J by 4 bases, with 14 bases between them. Germline CDR1 reads MDHEN; CDR2 reads SYDVKM. This CDR3 region has 15 residues. DNA of the CDR3: TGTGCCAGCAGTTTAGGCTGGGGAGCCGGCTATGGCTACACCTTC. Its protein is CASSLGWGAGYGYTF.

The genes are TRBV6-1 and TRBJ2-3; D might be TRBD2 (6 bases). Germline V lookup: CDR1 MNHNS, CDR2 SASEGT. V shed 5 bases and J shed 3 bases, with 15 bases lying between them. This CDR3 region has 15 residues. CDR3 DNA sequence: TGTGCCAGCAGTACACAGAGCGGGTCAACAGATACGCAGTATTTT. Amino acids: CASSTQSGSTDTQYF.

The chain recombines TRBV28 with TRBJ2-2; D possibly corresponds to TRBD1 (6 bases). This CDR3 contains 19 residues. Trimming removed 4 bases at V and 2 bases at J, with 23 bases between. The germline gives CDR1 MDHEN, CDR2 SYDVKM. The CDR3 sequence: CASSYLSDGDTPNTGELFF. The DNA of the CDR3 is TGTGCCAGCAGTTATCTATCTGACGGGGACACACCAAACACCGGGGAGCTGTTTTTT.